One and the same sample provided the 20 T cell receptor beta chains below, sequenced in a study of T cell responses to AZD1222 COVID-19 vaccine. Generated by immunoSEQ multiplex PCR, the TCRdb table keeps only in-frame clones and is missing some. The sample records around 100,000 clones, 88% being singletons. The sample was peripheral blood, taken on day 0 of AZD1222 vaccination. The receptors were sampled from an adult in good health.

CDR3 protein: CAWSVRREFNEQFF. CDR3 bases: TGTGCCTGGAGTGTGAGACGGGAGTTCAATGAGCAGTTCTTC. This chain links TRBV30 with TRBJ2-1; TRBD2 might be the D (6 bases). Trimming pared 0 bases from V and 6 bases from J, leaving 12 bases between. There are 14 residues in the CDR3. CDR1 is GTSNPN and CDR2 is SVGIG in the germline V gene (reference sequence).

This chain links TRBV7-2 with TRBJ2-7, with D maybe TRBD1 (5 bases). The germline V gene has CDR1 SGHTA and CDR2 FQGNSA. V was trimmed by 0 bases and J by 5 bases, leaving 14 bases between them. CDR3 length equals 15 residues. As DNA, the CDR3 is TGTGCCAGCAGCTTAGCGCAGGGAAGGATCCACGAGCAGTACTTC. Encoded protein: CASSLAQGRIHEQYF.

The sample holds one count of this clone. CDR3 sequence: CASSFRQGTTSTDTQYF. Written as DNA, the CDR3 is TGTGCCAGCAGTTTCCGGCAGGGGACCACTAGCACAGATACGCAGTATTTT. The chain employs TRBV27 and TRBJ2-3, with TRBD1 as a possible D gene (6 bases). From germline, CDR1 is MNHEY and CDR2 SMNVEV (reference sequence). Trimming stripped 3 bases from V and 0 bases from J, with 16 bases between. CDR3 length: 17 amino acids.

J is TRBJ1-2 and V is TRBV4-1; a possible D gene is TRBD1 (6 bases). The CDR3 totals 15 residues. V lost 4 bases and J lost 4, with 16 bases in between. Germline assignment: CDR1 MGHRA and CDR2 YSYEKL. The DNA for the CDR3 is TGCGCCAGCAGCCTACTGCCGGACAGTAGCTATGGCTACACCTTC. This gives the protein CASSLLPDSSYGYTF.

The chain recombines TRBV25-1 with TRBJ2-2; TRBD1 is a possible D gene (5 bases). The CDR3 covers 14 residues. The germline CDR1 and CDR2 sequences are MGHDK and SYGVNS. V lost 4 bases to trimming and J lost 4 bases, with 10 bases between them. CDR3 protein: CASSGGHFTGELFF. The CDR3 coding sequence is TGTGCCAGCAGTGGAGGACACTTCACCGGGGAGCTGTTTTTT.

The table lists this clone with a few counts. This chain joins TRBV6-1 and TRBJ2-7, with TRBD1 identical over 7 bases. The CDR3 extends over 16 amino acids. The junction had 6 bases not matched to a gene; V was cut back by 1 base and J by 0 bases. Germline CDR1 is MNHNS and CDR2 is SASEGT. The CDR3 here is CASSEGGDRVSYEQYF. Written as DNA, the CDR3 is TGTGCCAGCAGTGAAGGGGGCGACAGGGTCTCCTACGAGCAGTACTTC.

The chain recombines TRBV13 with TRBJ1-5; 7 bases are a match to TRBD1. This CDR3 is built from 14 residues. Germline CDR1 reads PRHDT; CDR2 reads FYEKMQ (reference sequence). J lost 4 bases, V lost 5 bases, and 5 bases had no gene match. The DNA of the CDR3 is TGTGCCAGCAGCCAAGGGACAGCAAATCAGCCCCAGCATTTT. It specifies CASSQGTANQPQHF.

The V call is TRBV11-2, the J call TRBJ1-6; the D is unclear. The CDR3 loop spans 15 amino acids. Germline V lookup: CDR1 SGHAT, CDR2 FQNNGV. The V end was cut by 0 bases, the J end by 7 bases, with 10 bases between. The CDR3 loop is CASSLEVKINSPLHF. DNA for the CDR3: TGTGCCAGCAGCTTAGAGGTCAAGATCAATTCACCCCTCCACTTT.

The CDR3 loop is CASSLVPGYQETQYF. CDR3 coding DNA: TGTGCCAGCAGCTTAGTCCCAGGGTACCAAGAGACCCAGTACTTC. The gene calls are TRBV7-2 and TRBJ2-5; D possibly corresponds to TRBD1 (5 bases). Trimming removed 1 base at V and 0 bases at J, with 9 bases between. The germline V gene has CDR1 SGHTA and CDR2 FQGNSA. The CDR3 is made up of 15 amino acids.

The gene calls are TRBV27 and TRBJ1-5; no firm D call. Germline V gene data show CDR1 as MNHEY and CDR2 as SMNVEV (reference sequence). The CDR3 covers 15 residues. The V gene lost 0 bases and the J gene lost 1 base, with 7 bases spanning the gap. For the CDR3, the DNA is TGTGCCAGCAGTTTATCGAGTATCAGCAATCAGCCCCAGCATTTT. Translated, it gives CASSLSSISNQPQHF.

The DNA of the CDR3 is TGTGCCAGCAGCGGCGGACCCTACGAGCAGTACTTC. Translating it yields CASSGGPYEQYF. The chain links TRBV6-5 to TRBJ2-7, with D unclear. Germline V gives CDR1 MNHEY, CDR2 SVGAGI. V was cut by 6 bases and J by 2 bases, with 8 bases left in between. This CDR3 has 12 residues.

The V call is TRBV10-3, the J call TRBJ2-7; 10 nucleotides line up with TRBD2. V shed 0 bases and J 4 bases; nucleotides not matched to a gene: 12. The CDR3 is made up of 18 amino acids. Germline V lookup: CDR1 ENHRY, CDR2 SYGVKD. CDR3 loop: CAISESSSGSISGYEQYF. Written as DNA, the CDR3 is TGTGCCATCAGTGAGTCCTCTAGCGGGAGCATTTCCGGGTACGAGCAGTACTTC.

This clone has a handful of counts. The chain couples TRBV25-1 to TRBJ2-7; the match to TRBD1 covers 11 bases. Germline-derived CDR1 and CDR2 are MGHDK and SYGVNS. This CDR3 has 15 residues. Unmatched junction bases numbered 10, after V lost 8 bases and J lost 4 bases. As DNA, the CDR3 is TGTGCCAGCTCTCCCTCCGGGACAGGGGGTTACGAGCAGTACTTC. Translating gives CASSPSGTGGYEQYF.

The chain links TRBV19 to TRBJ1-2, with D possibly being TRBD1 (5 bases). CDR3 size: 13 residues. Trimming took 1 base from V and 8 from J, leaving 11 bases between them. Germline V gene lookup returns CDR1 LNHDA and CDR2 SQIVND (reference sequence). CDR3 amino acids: CASSIGGSWGYTF. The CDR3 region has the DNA TGTGCCAGTAGTATAGGGGGCAGCTGGGGCTACACCTTC.

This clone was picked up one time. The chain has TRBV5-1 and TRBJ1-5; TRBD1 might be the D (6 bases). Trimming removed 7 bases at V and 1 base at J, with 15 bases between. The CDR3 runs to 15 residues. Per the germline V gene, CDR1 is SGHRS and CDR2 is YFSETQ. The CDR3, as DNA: TGCGCCAGCTCCCTTGGGGGGCTAAGCAATCAGCCCCAGCATTTT. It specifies CASSLGGLSNQPQHF.

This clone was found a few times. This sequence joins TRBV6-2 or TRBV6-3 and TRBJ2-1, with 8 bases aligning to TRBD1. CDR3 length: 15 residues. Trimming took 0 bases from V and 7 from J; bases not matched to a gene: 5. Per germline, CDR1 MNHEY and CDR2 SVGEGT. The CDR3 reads CASSYSTDRVNEQFF. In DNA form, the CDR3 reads TGTGCCAGCAGTTACTCGACGGACAGGGTGAATGAGCAGTTCTTC.

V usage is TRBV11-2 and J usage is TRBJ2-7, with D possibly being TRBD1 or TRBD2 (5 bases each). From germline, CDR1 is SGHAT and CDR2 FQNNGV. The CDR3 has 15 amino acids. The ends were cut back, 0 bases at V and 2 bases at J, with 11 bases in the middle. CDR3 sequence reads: CASSLDRDGTYEQYF. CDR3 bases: TGTGCCAGCAGCTTAGACCGGGACGGAACCTACGAGCAGTACTTC.

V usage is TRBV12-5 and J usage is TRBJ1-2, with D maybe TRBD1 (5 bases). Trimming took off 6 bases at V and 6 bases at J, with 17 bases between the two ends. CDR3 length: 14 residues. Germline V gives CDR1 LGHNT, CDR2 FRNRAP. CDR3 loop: CASGSAGYPDGYTF. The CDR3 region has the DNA TGTGCTAGTGGGTCCGCAGGGTATCCGGATGGCTACACCTTC.

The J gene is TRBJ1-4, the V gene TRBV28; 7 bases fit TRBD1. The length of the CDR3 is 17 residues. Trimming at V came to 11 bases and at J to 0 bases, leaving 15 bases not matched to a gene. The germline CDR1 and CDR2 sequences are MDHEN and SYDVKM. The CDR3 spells CAGSGGPVSATNEKLFF. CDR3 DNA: TGTGCCGGATCAGGGGGACCGGTTTCTGCAACTAATGAAAAACTGTTTTTT.

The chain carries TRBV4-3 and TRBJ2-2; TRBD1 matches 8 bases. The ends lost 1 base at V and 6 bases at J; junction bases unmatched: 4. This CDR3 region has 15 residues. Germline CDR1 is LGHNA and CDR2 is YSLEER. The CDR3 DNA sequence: TGCGCCAGCAGCCAAGCGACAGGGGATCCCGGGGAGCTGTTTTTT. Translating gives CASSQATGDPGELFF.